The following is a T cell receptor beta chain sequence with its context. The data belong to a study of shared clonotypes between healthy human individuals. About the research overall: Plates per donor: three CD4 naive, three CD4 memory, two CD8 naive, one CD8 memory.

The protocol was immunoSEQ multiplex PCR, while the TCRdb copy is restricted to in-frame clones and leaves out a portion. The data hold about 2.1 million clones, with about 92% observed a single time. The CDR3 is made up of 14 amino acids. Germline CDR1 reads MNHEY; CDR2 reads SMNVEV (reference sequence). V lost 5 bases and J lost 2, with 13 bases in between. CD45RO-negative CD8 cells positively selected for CCR7 made up the naive population, which excluded terminally differentiated effector memory CD45RA+ cells. The source of this sequence is a man between 18 and 29 years old in good health. Some clones in this sample may be carry-over from other donors' samples. The genes are TRBV27 and TRBJ2-7; the D is unclear. The material sequenced was naive CD8+ T cells from PBMCs. CDR3 loop: CASSPRPKAYEQYF. CDR3 nucleotide sequence: TGTGCCAGCAGTCCTCGCCCAAAGGCCTACGAGCAGTACTTC.